This TCR beta chain was recorded in a study of blood T cell repertoires in COVID-19 (dated by TCRdb to the early 2020s). Study-level background: Samples from collaborators originated in the United States, Italy and Spain and spanned both the acute and convalescent phases of COVID-19. The prospective study material was composed of cDNA or gDNA derived from T cells, B-cell-depleted T cells, or PBMCs. The dataset comprised deeply sampled blood TCRbeta repertoires from subjects exposed to, actively infected with, or recovered from COVID-19. The repertoires were released in a freely available public database intended as a resource for research on the immune response to SARS-CoV-2. Samples came from the ongoing ImmuneRACE study (first 160 participants) plus 1,254 subjects from 6 global collaborators. The sample metadata nearly always contained a de-identified subject ID, COVID-19 status, age in years and sex. Where available, HLA class I and class II types were obtained from metadata supplied by the sample provider rather than from assay-based typing.

As for this clone: This clone's antigen is unknown. No qualities accompany the bases; no much larger clone lies one base away.

TCRbeta CDR3 regions were amplified from genomic DNA by means of the immunoSEQ Assay, a bias-controlled multiplex PCR. The source study handled its data this way. The number of nucleated cells in each sample was estimated by amplification of reference gene primers within the assay. To quantify the absolute abundance of each unique TCRbeta CDR3 rearrangement, sequence reads were collapsed and filtered. For each sample, productive Simpson clonality was calculated as the square root of Simpson's diversity index across productive rearrangements. In TCRdb, the immuneACCESS table is reduced to in-frame sequences with V and J assigned. These tables do not hold every clone; where another copy was compared, an unresolved V gene accounts for under half, and the others remain unexplained. The V and J calls and the clone size are those of that table, but D and trimming were determined from the DNA. Recorded for this sample are roughly 100,000 clones; 85% of them occurred a single time. The ten most abundant clones make up around 4% of the sample.

Whole blood was collected in K2EDTA tubes by collaborating institutions according to the institutions' own protocols. For TCRbeta analysis, collaborators shipped samples in one of three forms: frozen whole blood, isolated PBMCs, or DNA extracted from either of those sample types. In the germline V gene, CDR1 corresponds to KGHSH and CDR2 to LQKENI. The CDR3 runs 16 amino acids, cysteine and phenylalanine included. Only CDR3 DNA remains: 48 bases, in frame from the first base. Clipping removes 1 base from V and 5 bases from J, with 8 as the unmatched junction base count. Paper-wide results and their limitations: The amount of clinical and demographic metadata varied by source and participant and was provided uncurated.

This clonotype was obtained from a man aged 50-59 years with acute or convalescent COVID-19. Sequencing was performed on peripheral blood. The chain joins TRBV18 to TRBJ2-5; 9 bases in the junction line up with TRBD1. CDR3 loop: CASSPQRTGGEETQYF. The nucleotide sequence reads as follows: TGTGCCAGCTCACCACAGCGCACAGGGGGCGAGGAGACCCAGTACTTC.